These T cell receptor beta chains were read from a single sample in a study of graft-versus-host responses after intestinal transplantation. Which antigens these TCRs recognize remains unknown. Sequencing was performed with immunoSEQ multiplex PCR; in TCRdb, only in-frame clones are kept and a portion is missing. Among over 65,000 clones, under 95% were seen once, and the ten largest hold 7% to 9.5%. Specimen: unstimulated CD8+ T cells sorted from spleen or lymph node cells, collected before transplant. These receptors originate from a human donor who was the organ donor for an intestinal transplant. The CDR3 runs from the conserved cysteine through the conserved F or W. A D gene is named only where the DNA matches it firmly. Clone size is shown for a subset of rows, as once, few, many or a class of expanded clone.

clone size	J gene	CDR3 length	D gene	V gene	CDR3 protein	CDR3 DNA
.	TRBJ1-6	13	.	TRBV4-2	CASSLAAFSPLHF	TGTGCCAGCAGCCTCGCGGCGTTTTCACCCCTCCACTTT
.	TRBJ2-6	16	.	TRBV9	CASSASWGDPLNVLTF	TGTGCCAGCAGCGCTAGTTGGGGGGACCCTCTCAACGTCCTGACTTTC
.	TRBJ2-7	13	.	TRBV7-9	CASSSGTVDEQYF	TGTGCCAGCAGCTCTGGGACCGTGGACGAGCAGTACTTC
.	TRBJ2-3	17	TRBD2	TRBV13	CASSSYLRGGVTDTQYF	TGTGCCAGCAGCTCCTACCTGCGGGGGGGCGTTACAGATACGCAGTATTTT
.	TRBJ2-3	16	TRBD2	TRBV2	CASSQTRLAGLNTQYF	TGTGCCAGCAGCCAAACAAGACTAGCGGGACTTAATACGCAGTATTTT
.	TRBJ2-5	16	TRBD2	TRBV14	CASSHGTSGRRKTQYF	TGTGCCAGCAGCCACGGCACTAGCGGGAGGAGGAAGACCCAGTACTTC
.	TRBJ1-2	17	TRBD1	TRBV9	CASSVGTGGEFVYGYTF	TGTGCCAGCAGCGTGGGGACAGGGGGCGAATTCGTCTATGGCTACACCTTC
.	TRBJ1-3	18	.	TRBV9	CASSVNSGTRDSGNTIYF	TGTGCCAGCAGCGTTAATTCCGGGACCAGGGACTCTGGAAACACCATATATTTT
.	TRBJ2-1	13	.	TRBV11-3	CASSLDPSSEQFF	TGTGCCAGCAGCTTAGACCCCAGCAGTGAGCAGTTCTTC
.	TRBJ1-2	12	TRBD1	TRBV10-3	CAVGQGNYGYTF	TGTGCCGTAGGACAGGGGAACTATGGCTACACCTTC
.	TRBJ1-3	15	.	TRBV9	CASSEGTTSGNTIYF	TGTGCCAGCAGCGAGGGAACCACCTCTGGAAACACCATATATTTT
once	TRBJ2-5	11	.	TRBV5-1	CASSFQETQYF	TGCGCCAGCAGCTTCCAAGAGACCCAGTACTTC
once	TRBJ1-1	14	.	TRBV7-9	CASSLVAGNTEAFF	TGTGCCAGCAGCTTAGTGGCAGGGAACACTGAAGCTTTCTTT
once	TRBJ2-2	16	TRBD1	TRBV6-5	CASSLRGQGPTGELFF	TGTGCCAGCAGTTTACGCGGACAGGGCCCCACCGGGGAGCTGTTTTTT
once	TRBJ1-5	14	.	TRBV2	CASSEGTGNQPQHF	TGTGCCAGCAGTGAAGGTACGGGGAATCAGCCCCAGCATTTT
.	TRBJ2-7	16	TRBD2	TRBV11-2	CASSPEASGRANEQYF	TGTGCCAGCAGCCCAGAGGCTAGCGGGAGGGCAAACGAGCAGTACTTC
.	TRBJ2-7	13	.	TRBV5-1	CASSLRAGTEQYF	TGCGCCAGCAGCTTGAGGGCAGGAACCGAGCAGTACTTC
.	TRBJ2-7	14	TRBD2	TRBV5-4	CASRDNSGKYEQYF	TGTGCCAGCAGGGACAATAGCGGGAAGTACGAGCAGTACTTC
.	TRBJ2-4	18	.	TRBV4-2	CASSQVAPPTLAKNIQYF	TGTGCCAGCAGCCAAGTGGCCCCACCGACTTTAGCCAAAAACATTCAGTACTTC
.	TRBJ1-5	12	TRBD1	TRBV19	CASGQGNQPQHF	TGTGCCAGCGGACAGGGGAATCAGCCCCAGCATTTT
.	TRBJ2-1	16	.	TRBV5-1	CASSLAWYQMINEQFF	TGCGCCAGCAGCTTGGCCTGGTATCAGATGATCAATGAGCAGTTCTTC
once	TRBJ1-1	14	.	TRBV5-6	CASSLGQVNTEAFF	TGTGCCAGCAGCTTGGGGCAGGTGAACACTGAAGCTTTCTTT
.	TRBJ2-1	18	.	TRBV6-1	CASSEWAIQDSPYNEQFF	TGTGCCAGCAGTGAATGGGCGATACAGGACAGCCCCTACAATGAGCAGTTCTTC
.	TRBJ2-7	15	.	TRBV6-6	CASSSQTSTPYEQYF	TGTGCCAGCAGCTCTCAAACTAGTACCCCCTACGAGCAGTACTTC
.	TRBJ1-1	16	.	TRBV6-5	CASSYSSGTPNTEAFF	TGTGCCAGCAGTTACTCATCAGGGACCCCGAACACTGAAGCTTTCTTT
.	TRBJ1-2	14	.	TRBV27	CASGVLGGRNGYTF	TGTGCCAGCGGTGTTTTGGGGGGGAGGAATGGCTACACCTTC
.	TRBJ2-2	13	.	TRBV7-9	CASSATLTGELFF	TGTGCCAGCAGCGCAACCTTGACCGGGGAGCTGTTTTTT
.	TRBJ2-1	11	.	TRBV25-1	CASSEMYTQFF	TGTGCCAGCAGTGAAATGTATACGCAGTTCTTC
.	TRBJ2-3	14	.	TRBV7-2	CASSLSRRTLSQYF	TGTGCCAGCAGCTTATCCCGGAGAACCTTGTCGCAGTATTTT